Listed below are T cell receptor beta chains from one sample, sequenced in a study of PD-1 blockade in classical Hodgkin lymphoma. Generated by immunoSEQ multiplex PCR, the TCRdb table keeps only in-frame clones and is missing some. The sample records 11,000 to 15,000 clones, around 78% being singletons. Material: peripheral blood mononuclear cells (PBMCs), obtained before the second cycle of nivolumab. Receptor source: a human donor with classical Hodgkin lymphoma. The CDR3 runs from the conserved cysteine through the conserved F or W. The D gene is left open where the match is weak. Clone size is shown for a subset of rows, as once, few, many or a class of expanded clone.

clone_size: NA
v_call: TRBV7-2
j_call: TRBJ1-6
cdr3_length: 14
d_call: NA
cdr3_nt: TGTGCCAGCAGCTTGGGGGGGTTGAATTCACCCCTCCACTTT
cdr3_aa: CASSLGGLNSPLHF

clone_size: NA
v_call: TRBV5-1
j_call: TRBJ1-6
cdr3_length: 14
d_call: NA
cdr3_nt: TGCGCCAGCAGCTTGGCAACCAATAGTTCACCCCTCCACTTT
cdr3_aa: CASSLATNSSPLHF

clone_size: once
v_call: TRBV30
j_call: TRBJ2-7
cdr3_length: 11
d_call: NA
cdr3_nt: TGTGCCTGGAGTCAACCACAAGTCCAGTACTTC
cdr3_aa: CAWSQPQVQYF

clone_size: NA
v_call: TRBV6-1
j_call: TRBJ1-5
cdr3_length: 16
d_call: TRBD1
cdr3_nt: TGTGCCAGCAGTGAATGGGACAGCCCCCCCAATCAGCCCCAGCATTTT
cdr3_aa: CASSEWDSPPNQPQHF

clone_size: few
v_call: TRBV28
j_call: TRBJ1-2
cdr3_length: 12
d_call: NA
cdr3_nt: TGTGCCAGCAGTTTGCGAAGCTATGGCTACACCTTC
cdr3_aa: CASSLRSYGYTF

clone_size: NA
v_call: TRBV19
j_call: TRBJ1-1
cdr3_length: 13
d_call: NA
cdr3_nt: TGTGCCAGTAGGATCGGATGGACCACTGAAGCTTTCTTT
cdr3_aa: CASRIGWTTEAFF

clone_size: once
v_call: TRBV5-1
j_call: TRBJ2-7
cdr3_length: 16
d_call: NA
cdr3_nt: TGCGCCAGCAGCTTGGAGATTGAAAGGAGCTCCTACGAGCAGTACTTC
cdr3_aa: CASSLEIERSSYEQYF

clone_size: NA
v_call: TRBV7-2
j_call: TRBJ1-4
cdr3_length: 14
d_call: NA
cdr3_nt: TGTGCCAGCAGCTTACAAACGGCTAATGAAAAACTGTTTTTT
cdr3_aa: CASSLQTANEKLFF

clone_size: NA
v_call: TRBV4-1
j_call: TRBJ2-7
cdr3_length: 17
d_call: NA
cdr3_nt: TGCGCCAGCAGCCAAGAAACCCACAGGTCAACTTCCTACGAGCAGTACTTC
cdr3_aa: CASSQETHRSTSYEQYF

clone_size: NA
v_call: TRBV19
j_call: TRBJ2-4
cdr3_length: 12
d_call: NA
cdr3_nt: TGTGCCAGTAGCCCCAGGGTAGACATTCAGTACTTC
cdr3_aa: CASSPRVDIQYF

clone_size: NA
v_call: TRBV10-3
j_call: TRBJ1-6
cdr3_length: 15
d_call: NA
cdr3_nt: TGTGCCATCAGTGACCTCGGACAGTTTGGTTCACCCCTCCACTTT
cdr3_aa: CAISDLGQFGSPLHF

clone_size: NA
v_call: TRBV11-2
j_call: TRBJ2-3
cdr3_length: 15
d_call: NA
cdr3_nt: TGTGCCAGCAGCTTAGATCAGGGTCATACAGATACGCAGTATTTT
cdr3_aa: CASSLDQGHTDTQYF

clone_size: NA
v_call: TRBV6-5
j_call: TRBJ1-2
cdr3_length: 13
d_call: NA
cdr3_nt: TGTGCCAGCAGATTCACAGGGAGTCCTGGCTACACCTTC
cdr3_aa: CASRFTGSPGYTF

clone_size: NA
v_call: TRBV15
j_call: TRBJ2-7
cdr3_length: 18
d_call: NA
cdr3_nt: TGTGCCACCAGCAATCCGGGATATGATCCACCCAGGCCCCACGAGCAGTACTTC
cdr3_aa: CATSNPGYDPPRPHEQYF

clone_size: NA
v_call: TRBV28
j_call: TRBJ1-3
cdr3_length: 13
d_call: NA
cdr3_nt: TGTGCCAGCAGTTTTCAGTCTGGAAACACCATATATTTT
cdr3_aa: CASSFQSGNTIYF

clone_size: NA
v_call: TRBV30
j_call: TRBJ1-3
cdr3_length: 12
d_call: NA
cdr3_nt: TGTGCCTGGAGTGCGCACGGAAACACCATATATTTT
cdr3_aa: CAWSAHGNTIYF

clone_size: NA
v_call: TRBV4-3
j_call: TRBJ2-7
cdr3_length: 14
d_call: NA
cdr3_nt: TGCGCCAGCAGCCAAGATTTCGACGGTTACGAGCAGTACTTC
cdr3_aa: CASSQDFDGYEQYF

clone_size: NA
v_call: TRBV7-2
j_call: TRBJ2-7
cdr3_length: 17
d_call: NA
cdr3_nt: TGTGCCAGCAGCCCGAGAGCGCCTTGGGAAGGGGGCTACGAGCAGTACTTC
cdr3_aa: CASSPRAPWEGGYEQYF

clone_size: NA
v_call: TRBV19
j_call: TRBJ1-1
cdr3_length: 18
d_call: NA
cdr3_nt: TGTGCCAGTACTTCATCCCGGAAAGGTCACCCGGCCAGTAGGGAAGCTTTCTTT
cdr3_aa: CASTSSRKGHPASREAFF

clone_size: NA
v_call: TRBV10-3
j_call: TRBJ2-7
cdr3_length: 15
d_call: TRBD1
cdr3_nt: TGTGCCATCAGTGAGTCACCGACAGGGTTGTACGAGCAGTACTTC
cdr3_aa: CAISESPTGLYEQYF

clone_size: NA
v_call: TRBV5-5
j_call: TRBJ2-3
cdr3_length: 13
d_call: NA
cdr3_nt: TGTGCCAGCAGCTTTTTTAATACAGATACGCAGTATTTT
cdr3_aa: CASSFFNTDTQYF

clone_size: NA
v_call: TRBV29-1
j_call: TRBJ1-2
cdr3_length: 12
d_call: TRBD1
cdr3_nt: TGCAGCGTGGGGGGACAGGGGGTAGTCTACACCTTC
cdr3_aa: CSVGGQGVVYTF